The 22 T cell receptor beta chains in this list originate from one sample, sequenced in a study of Tregs in tolerant kidney transplant recipients. Clones were sequenced by immunoSEQ multiplex PCR, and TCRdb holds only the in-frame ones, with some missing. In the table there are about 110,000 clones, around 89% of which are singletons. The material sequenced was CD4+ T cells from blood, taken before the transplant. The receptors here all came from a human donor who received a combined kidney and bone marrow transplant.

The rearrangement uses TRBV10-2 and TRBJ1-2; no clear D. This CDR3 contains 12 residues. The germline V gene encodes CDR1 WSHSY and CDR2 SAAADI. V gave up 11 bases and J gave up 4 bases, with 14 bases separating them. The DNA of the CDR3 is TGCGCCTCGATGGGAGACGCCTATGGCTACACCTTC. It yields the protein CASMGDAYGYTF.

The chain is built from TRBV19 and TRBJ2-7, with TRBD1 matching 8 bases. The CDR3 loop spans 13 amino acids. Germline V gene sequence: CDR1 LNHDA, CDR2 SQIVND (reference sequence). The trim removed 8 bases at V and 0 bases at J, leaving 3 bases unmatched. CDR3 in DNA: TGTGCCAGTCACGACAGGGGCTCCTACGAGCAGTACTTC. Protein sequence: CASHDRGSYEQYF.

The chain has TRBV7-2 and TRBJ2-2; 8 nucleotides line up with TRBD1. Germline V gives CDR1 SGHTA, CDR2 FQGNSA. After removal of 5 bases from V and 6 bases from J, the junction contained 2 bases not matched to a gene. The length of the CDR3 is 13 residues. The CDR3 bases are TGTGCCAGCAGCGCGACAGGGGCCGGGGAGCTGTTTTTT. This gives the protein CASSATGAGELFF.

The rearrangement uses TRBV7-9 and TRBJ1-1, with D possibly being TRBD1 (5 bases). There are 15 residues in the CDR3. Trimming shortened V by 1 base and J by 0 bases, and 9 bases separated the two germline ends. From germline, CDR1 is SEHNR and CDR2 FQNEAQ (reference sequence). The CDR3 loop reads CASSLGAGLNTEAFF. Written as DNA, the CDR3 is TGTGCCAGCAGCTTAGGGGCAGGGTTGAACACTGAAGCTTTCTTT.

This chain uses TRBV11-2 with TRBJ2-1; TRBD2 aligns across 12 bases. The V gene end was trimmed by 1 base and the J gene end by 3 bases; junction bases not matched to a gene: 1. Per germline, CDR1 SGHAT and CDR2 FQNNGV. The CDR3 consists of 16 residues. For the CDR3, the DNA is TGTGCCAGCAGCTTAGGACTAGCGGGGGACTACAATGAGCAGTTCTTC. Its translation: CASSLGLAGDYNEQFF.

The V call is TRBV6-6, the J call TRBJ2-3; 9 bases map to TRBD1. The CDR3 spans 14 residues. Per germline, CDR1 MNHNY and CDR2 SVGAGI (reference sequence). Germline trimming cut 8 bases from V and 2 bases from J; bases unmatched to any gene: 5. The CDR3 sequence: CASFRDRATDTQYF. The CDR3 DNA follows: TGTGCCAGCTTCCGGGACAGGGCCACAGATACGCAGTATTTT.

This clone was seen only once. CDR3 loop: CASSYPQGNTGELFF. CDR3 DNA sequence: TGTGCCAGCAGTTACCCTCAGGGGAACACCGGGGAGCTGTTTTTT. The rearrangement joins TRBV6-6 to TRBJ2-2; maybe TRBD1 (5 bases). The CDR3 extends over 15 amino acids. Looked up from germline, CDR1 is MNHNY and CDR2 is SVGAGI (reference sequence). V was clipped by 2 bases and J by 1 base, with 8 bases between them.

V usage is TRBV12-2 and J usage is TRBJ2-1; whether TRBD2, the table's D call, matches the DNA was not checked. TRBV12-2 is listed as a pseudogene. The CDR3 is made up of 17 amino acids. In nucleotides, the CDR3 is TGTGCAAGTCGCTTAGCTGTGACTAGCGGGGGGGCCCATGAGCAGTTCTTC. It translates to CASRLAVTSGGAHEQFF.

DNA of the CDR3: TGTGCCAGCAGTCCCCTCTTGGACATCTCACAGTCTGGAAACACCATATATTTT. It translates to CASSPLLDISQSGNTIYF. The rearrangement uses TRBV28 and TRBJ1-3, with D possibly being TRBD1 (5 bases). The CDR3 sequence is 18 residues long. CDR1 and CDR2 (germline): MDHEN, SYDVKM. Trimming removed 5 bases at V and 1 base at J, with 21 bases between.

The rearrangement uses TRBV18 and TRBJ2-3, with D possibly being TRBD2 (6 bases). The V gene lost 3 bases and the J gene lost 5 bases, with 12 bases spanning the gap. Germline V gives CDR1 KGHSH, CDR2 LQKENI. There are 14 residues in the CDR3. CDR3 residues: CASSPDGRGDTQYF. The CDR3 DNA sequence: TGTGCCAGCTCACCTGACGGGAGAGGAGATACGCAGTATTTT.

The chain couples TRBV5-6 to TRBJ2-3; D is possibly TRBD2 (6 bases). Germline assignment: CDR1 SGHDT and CDR2 YYEEEE. The CDR3 length is 16 residues. Trimming took 4 bases from V and 1 from J, leaving 16 bases between them. CDR3 sequence reads: CASSDLKLARTDTQYF. DNA for the CDR3: TGTGCCAGCAGCGACCTCAAACTAGCCCGCACAGATACGCAGTATTTT.

The chain carries TRBV19 and TRBJ1-1, with D maybe TRBD1 (5 bases). The germline V and J ends were trimmed by 6 bases and 3 bases, with 11 bases remaining between them. The CDR3 extends over 13 amino acids. Germline V lookup: CDR1 LNHDA, CDR2 SQIVND (reference sequence). CDR3 protein: CASRGVGYTEAFF. The CDR3, as DNA: TGTGCCAGTAGAGGGGTGGGATACACTGAAGCTTTCTTT.

The CDR3: CASRVGLGEQFF. In nucleotides, the CDR3 is TGTGCCAGCAGAGTAGGCCTGGGCGAGCAGTTCTTC. The V gene is TRBV6-1, the J gene TRBJ2-1, with D hard to call. CDR1 and CDR2 from the germline V gene are MNHNS and SASEGT. The V end was cut by 6 bases, the J end by 10 bases, with 13 bases between. The CDR3 runs 12 residues.

Here the CDR3 reads CASNSRPVGAGQETQYF. In DNA, the CDR3 is TGTGCCAGCAACAGCCGGCCGGTGGGGGCCGGCCAAGAGACCCAGTACTTC. The chain joins TRBV18 to TRBJ2-5; D might be TRBD1 (6 bases). V was trimmed by 8 bases and J by 1 base, leaving 23 bases between them. The CDR3 runs 17 residues. CDR1 is KGHSH and CDR2 is LQKENI in the germline V gene.

The chain couples TRBV2 to TRBJ1-5, with D possibly matching TRBD1 (6 bases). The CDR3 totals 16 residues. Between the trimmed V and J ends, which lost 3 bases and 5 bases, there was a span of 17 bases. Germline V gives CDR1 SNHLY, CDR2 FYNNEI. This chain's CDR3 is CASSDPGQGKDQPQHF. In nucleotides, the CDR3 is TGTGCCAGCAGTGATCCGGGGCAGGGGAAGGATCAGCCCCAGCATTTT.

The V and J genes are TRBV30 and TRBJ1-1; D is unclear. This CDR3 spans 16 amino acids. In germline, CDR1 is GTSNPN, CDR2 SVGIG (reference sequence). The germline V and J ends were trimmed by 2 bases and 0 bases, with 16 bases remaining between them. The CDR3, as DNA: TGTGCCTGGAGTCCCGGCGGGCGGTGGATGAACACTGAAGCTTTCTTT. This encodes CAWSPGGRWMNTEAFF.

V is TRBV14 and J is TRBJ1-2, with D tentatively TRBD1 (5 bases). CDR1 is SGHDN and CDR2 is FVKESK in the germline V gene. V was pared by 1 base and J by 4 bases, with 7 bases between. The CDR3 is 13 amino acids. CDR3 amino acids: CASSQGQIYGYTF. The CDR3 DNA reads TGTGCCAGCAGCCAAGGACAGATCTATGGCTACACCTTC.

The rearrangement joins TRBV5-1 to TRBJ2-5; D perhaps matches TRBD1 (5 bases). This CDR3 contains 13 residues. Germline CDR1 reads SGHRS; CDR2 reads YFSETQ. The ends were cut back, 4 bases at V and 3 bases at J, with 10 bases in the middle. The CDR3 spells CASSLQGEETQYF. CDR3 nucleotides: TGCGCCAGCAGCCTCCAAGGGGAAGAGACCCAGTACTTC.

The gene calls are TRBV2 and TRBJ2-6, with a possible D match to TRBD2 (6 bases). Germline CDR1 reads SNHLY; CDR2 reads FYNNEI. This CDR3 is 16 amino acids long. Trimming pared 7 bases from V and 2 bases from J, leaving 15 bases between. The CDR3 sequence: CASTPRAGTGANVLTF. The CDR3 coding sequence is TGTGCCAGCACACCCCGGGCGGGGACTGGGGCCAACGTCCTGACTTTC.

This chain links TRBV10-2 with TRBJ2-1; D might be TRBD1 (5 bases). The CDR3 consists of 11 residues. Germline values: CDR1 WSHSY, CDR2 SAAADI. V was cut by 3 bases and J by 8 bases, with 5 bases left in between. DNA of the CDR3: TGCGCCAGCAGTGACAGGGATGAGCAGTTCTTC. Encoded protein: CASSDRDEQFF.

V usage is TRBV2 and J usage is TRBJ1-5, with D tentatively TRBD1 (6 bases). V lost 4 bases and J lost 2, with 15 bases in between. Germline loops: CDR1 SNHLY, CDR2 FYNNEI. The CDR3 covers 16 residues. The CDR3: CASSGPRGGGNQPQHF. Here the CDR3 DNA reads TGTGCCAGCAGTGGCCCACGAGGGGGTGGCAATCAGCCCCAGCATTTT.

In this sample, this clone turned up a few times. The V call is TRBV19, the J call TRBJ1-2; 11 nucleotides align to TRBD1. J was trimmed by 4 bases and V by 5 bases; bases with no gene match: 9. The CDR3 sequence is 16 residues long. Germline values: CDR1 LNHDA, CDR2 SQIVND (reference sequence). The CDR3 coding sequence is TGTGCCAGTAGTTTTGGCGGGGGACAGGGGGTCTATGGCTACACCTTC. This encodes CASSFGGGQGVYGYTF.